Listed below are T cell receptor beta chains from one sample, sequenced in a study of shared clonotypes between healthy human individuals. TCRdb keeps only in-frame clones here, not all; method: immunoSEQ multiplex PCR. This sample has about 1.1 million clones, with 78% found just once. Sequencing used memory CD4+ T cells from PBMCs. These receptors were collected from a man between 18 and 29 years old in good health. Some clones in this sample may be carry-over from other donors' samples. CDR3s include the opening cysteine and the closing phenylalanine or tryptophan. A D gene is named only where the DNA matches it firmly. Clone size appears in some rows only: once, few, many, or a class for an expanded clone.

d_call,v_call,cdr3_length,clone_size,j_call,cdr3_nt,cdr3_aa
TRBD1,TRBV7-9,16,-,TRBJ1-2,TGTGCCAGCAGCGGTCGGGACAGGGGGCTCGGCTATGGCTACACCTTC,CASSGRDRGLGYGYTF
-,TRBV7-3,15,few,TRBJ2-1,TGTGCCAGCAGCAAGCAGGCAGGCGCCATCAATGAGCAGTTCTTC,CASSKQAGAINEQFF
TRBD2,TRBV9,17,-,TRBJ2-1,TGTGCCAGCAGCGCCCACCCACTAGCGGGAGGCCCCAATGAGCAGTTCTTC,CASSAHPLAGGPNEQFF
-,TRBV7-6,14,many,TRBJ2-7,TGTGCCAGCAGCTTGGACACCGGCTCCTACGAGCAGTACTTC,CASSLDTGSYEQYF
-,TRBV25-1,17,-,TRBJ2-3,TGTGCCAGCAGTGAAAGCTTGCGGCGGGAACTCGCAGATACGCAGTATTTT,CASSESLRRELADTQYF
-,TRBV27,16,-,TRBJ2-7,TGTGCCAGCAGCCCTCATAGGGCAGCTAATTCCTACGAGCAGTACTTC,CASSPHRAANSYEQYF
-,TRBV2,14,-,TRBJ1-4,TGTGCCACCGCGAGGACGGCCCGGAATGAAAAACTGTTTTTT,CATARTARNEKLFF
-,TRBV5-1,15,-,TRBJ2-1,TGCGCCAGCAGGGCAAGGAACGCCGGGTCTAATGAGCAGTTCTTC,CASRARNAGSNEQFF
TRBD1,TRBV2,15,-,TRBJ2-7,TGTGCCAGCAGTTCGAGGACAGGCCTCTCCTACGAGCAGTACTTC,CASSSRTGLSYEQYF
-,TRBV6-5,15,once,TRBJ2-2,TGTGCCAGCAGGCCGACAGTCCCTCGGGCCGGGGAGCTGTTTTTT,CASRPTVPRAGELFF
-,TRBV28,13,-,TRBJ2-3,TGTGCCAGCAGTTTAGAATTAGGTCGGCCGCAGTATTTT,CASSLELGRPQYF
TRBD2,TRBV7-8,15,-,TRBJ2-2,TGTGCCAGCAGCTTAGGGACTAGTAATACCGGGGAGCTGTTTTTT,CASSLGTSNTGELFF
TRBD2,TRBV7-7,15,-,TRBJ2-2,TGTGCCAGCACCCCAGCGGGGGGCAACACCGGGGAGCTGTTTTTT,CASTPAGGNTGELFF
-,TRBV2,14,-,TRBJ1-3,TGTGCCAGCAGTGAAAGTACAGTCGGAAACACCATATATTTT,CASSESTVGNTIYF
TRBD1,TRBV5-6,14,-,TRBJ1-2,TGTGCCAGCAGCGAGACAGGGGAAGGCTATGGCTACACCTTC,CASSETGEGYGYTF